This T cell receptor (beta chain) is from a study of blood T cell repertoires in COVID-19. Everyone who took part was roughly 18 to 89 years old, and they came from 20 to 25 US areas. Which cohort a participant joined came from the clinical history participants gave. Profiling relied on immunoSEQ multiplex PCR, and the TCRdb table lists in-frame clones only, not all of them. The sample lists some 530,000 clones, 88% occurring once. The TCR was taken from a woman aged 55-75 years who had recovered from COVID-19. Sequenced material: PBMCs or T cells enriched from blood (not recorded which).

CDR3 sequence: CASSSQESYEQYV. CDR3 in DNA: TGTGCCAGCAGTTCACAGGAGTCCTACGAGCAGTACGTC. The chain joins TRBV2 to TRBJ2-7; the D gene is possibly TRBD1 (5 bases). V lost 5 bases to trimming and J lost 1 base, with 9 bases between them. This CDR3 spans 13 amino acids. Looked up from germline, CDR1 is SNHLY and CDR2 is FYNNEI.